This T cell receptor beta chain was found in a study of cytotoxic CD8 clonotypes in ibrutinib-treated CLL (dated by TCRdb to the early 2020s). As for the study more broadly: The cohort had about a dozen relapsed/refractory and 15 treatment-naive patients; around 17 were IGHV unmutated. Partial responses were observed in roughly 25 patients and complete responses in 2; after a median follow-up of 68 months, remission was maintained in approximately 14 patients and progression was observed in approximately 12. Response samples were obtained after a median of 12 months of treatment, with a range of roughly 6 to 40 months. On average, each sample yielded roughly 250,000 productive templates and tens of thousands of productive rearrangements. Longitudinal samples were obtainable from 26 of the 86 participants in the trial. Cryopreserved peripheral blood mononuclear cells were collected before treatment, at response, and at either disease progression or sustained remission. Patients were still on ibrutinib when every remission and progressive disease sample was collected.

The paper's findings and limits, for the study overall: Lymph node repertoires were not examined, and the timing of sampling was not matched between patients in sustained remission and those whose disease progressed. An increase in clonality was observed at ibrutinib response, with clonality remaining stable during sustained remission and falling back toward baseline at progression. Baseline clonality was found to be higher than that of age-matched healthy donors and was strongly correlated with circulating CD8+ T-cell counts. Public clonotypes were rare and either shrank or stayed stable during treatment, and the rise in clonality at ibrutinib response reflected expansion of private clonotypes.

For TCR beta library preparation, approximately 2 micrograms of genomic DNA were extracted from the cryopreserved PBMCs. High-throughput TCR beta sequencing was performed on longitudinal blood samples from CLL patients receiving ibrutinib monotherapy. The patients took part in an open-label, single-center phase 2 trial of ibrutinib monotherapy. Points on this clone: Its antigen remains undetermined. No quality values exist for individual bases; no much larger clone is one base distant.

A MiSeq instrument was used for deep resolution sequencing, which targeted depths ranging from 1 in 1 million up to 1 in 200,000 T cells, with coverage averaging 10x for each clonotype. The immunoSEQ hsTCRB Kit was used to generate TCR beta libraries. As for the authors' bioinformatics: ImmunoSEQ Data Assistant and ImmunoSEQ Analyzer were used for data analysis, and V, D and J genes were assigned according to IMGT definitions. Clonality, which ranges from 0 to 1, was calculated as one minus the normalized Shannon entropy of productive rearrangement frequencies. Only overrepresented clonotypes making up at least 0.05% of the repertoire of each patient were included in the public clonotype analysis. About a dozen repertoires from age-matched healthy donors, obtained from immuneACCESS, served as clonality controls. TCRdb took this table from immuneACCESS and kept in-frame rearrangements with V and J called. Such tables lack part of the clones; where checked against another copy, unresolved V genes explain under half of the gap, and the rest is unexplained. V, J and clone size reflect that table, while D and trimming were determined from the DNA. Across this sample there are more than 110,000 clones, with 80% seen only once. In total, the top ten clones hold 7.6% of the sample.

V lost 4 bases and J lost 3 bases, and the count of bases not matched to a germline gene is 13. For CDR1 and CDR2, the germline V gene lists SGHTS and YDEGEE. Taken from cysteine to phenylalanine, the CDR3 has 17 residues. The retained sequence is limited to the CDR3, 51 bases, with the frame set at the first base. This sequence was found in a human donor with chronic lymphocytic leukemia. The sample was PBMCs, taken after 36 months of ibrutinib treatment. Here the chain combines TRBV5-8 and TRBJ1-5; 7 bases in the junction line up with TRBD1. The CDR3 region has the sequence CASSAERQGLDNQPQHF. The DNA reads TGTGCCAGCAGCGCGGAGAGACAGGGTTTAGACAATCAGCCCCAGCATTTT. With the rest looked up from the reference TRBV5-8 and TRBJ1-5 genes rather than sequenced, the full variable domain is EAGVTQSPTHLIKTRGQQATLRCSPISGHTSVYWYQQALGLGLQFLLWYDEGEERNRGNFPPRFSGRQFPNYSSELNVNALELEDSALYLCASSAERQGLDNQPQHFGDGTRLSIL.